These 25 T cell receptor beta chains were sequenced from one sample in a study of T-cell reconstitution after alpha-beta-depleted transplantation in children. Their antigens remain unidentified. Study results and caveats: The main origin of T-cell counts and diversity one year after transplant was newly produced T cells.

Unique molecular identifiers were used in preparing the TCRbeta library. TCRdb itself ran the PCR reads through MiXCR, one entry per CDR3 protein. The sample lists some 300,000 distinct CDR3 sequences; just over 7.5% were seen once. Sequenced here: peripheral blood, sampled 360 days after TCRalphabeta/CD19-depleted stem cell transplant. These receptor sequences come from a female patient aged 2 to 10 who had a stem cell transplant for Fanconi anemia, so the T cells may come from the graft donor.

The chain recombines TRBV25-1 with TRBJ2-3; D unclear. The V end was cut by 1 base, the J end by 0 bases, with 8 bases between. CDR1 is MGHDK, CDR2 SYGVNS, per germline. There are 15 residues in the CDR3. In nucleotides, the CDR3 is TGTGCCAGCAGTGAATTTGGCTCTAGCACAGATACGCAGTATTTT. As protein: CASSEFGSSTDTQYF.

There are many counts of this clonotype. The chain carries TRBV28 and TRBJ2-3; 10 bases are a match to TRBD2. Trimming removed 5 bases from V and 2 bases from J; junction bases left unmatched: 7. The CDR3 sequence is 16 residues long. Germline V gene data show CDR1 as MDHEN and CDR2 as SYDVKM. The CDR3 sequence is CASSAPGTSDTDTQYF. The CDR3 coding sequence is TGTGCCAGCAGTGCCCCCGGGACTAGCGACACAGATACGCAGTATTTT.

This clonotype was seen at least ten times. The chain joins TRBV12-3 or TRBV12-4 to TRBJ1-5; maybe TRBD1 (5 bases). V was pared by 3 bases and J by 6 bases, with 18 bases between. The CDR3 extends over 16 amino acids. CDR3 sequence reads: CASSFSPPAGGQPQHF. CDR3 DNA: TGTGCCAGCAGTTTCAGTCCCCCAGCTGGGGGTCAGCCCCAGCATTTT.

This clonotype was recorded at least ten times. V and J are TRBV18 and TRBJ2-3; 9 positions agree with TRBD1. The CDR3 totals 16 residues. Germline V gene data show CDR1 as KGHSH and CDR2 as LQKENI. Unmatched junction bases numbered 6, after V lost 3 bases and J lost 2 bases. In nucleotides, the CDR3 is TGTGCCAGCTCACCCTTAGGACAGGGGATCACAGATACGCAGTATTTT. Its translation: CASSPLGQGITDTQYF. Based on the CDR3 plus reference TRBV18 and TRBJ2-3, the full variable domain is NAGVMQNPRHLVRRRGQEARLRCSPMKGHSHVYWYRQLPEEGLKFMVYLQKENIIDESGMPKERFSAEFPKEGPSILRIQQVVRGDSAAYFCASSPLGQGITDTQYFGPGTRLTVL.

The sample holds many counts of this clonotype. This rearrangement joins TRBV6-4 to TRBJ2-2, with 8 nucleotides matching TRBD2. This CDR3 is built from 18 residues. Trimming cost V 5 bases and J 6 bases; bases outside gene matches: 17. Germline CDR1 and CDR2: MRHNA and SNTAGT. The chain's CDR3 is CASSPVWTGTSRPGELFF. The CDR3 DNA is TGTGCCAGCAGTCCCGTGTGGACCGGGACTAGTCGCCCCGGGGAGCTGTTTTTT.

This clonotype was seen more than once but under ten times. The chain is built from TRBV29-1 and TRBJ2-5; D not resolved. The CDR3 covers 12 residues. Germline values: CDR1 SQVTM, CDR2 ANQGSEA. V lost 4 bases to trimming and J lost 2 bases, with 8 bases between them. The CDR3 sequence is CSVGRLQETQYF. DNA for the CDR3: TGCAGCGTTGGTCGGCTTCAAGAGACCCAGTACTTC.

V gene TRBV5-4 combines with J gene TRBJ2-5; no firm D call. Trimming shortened V by 4 bases and J by 4 bases, and 8 bases separated the two germline ends. Germline V gene data show CDR1 as SGHNT and CDR2 as YYREEE (reference sequence). The CDR3 length is 12 residues. The CDR3 protein is CASSRSRETQYF. CDR3 nucleotide sequence: TGTGCCAGCAGCCGGAGTAGAGAGACCCAGTACTTC.

This clonotype showed up many times. V is TRBV12-3 or TRBV12-4 and J is TRBJ2-3; 8 bases fit TRBD2. V shed 6 bases, J shed 2 bases, and the junction held 7 bases outside the gene matches. This CDR3 region has 15 residues. CDR3 loop: CASSRGGVPTDTQYF. CDR3 in DNA: TGTGCCAGCAGCCGGGGGGGGGTACCCACAGATACGCAGTATTTT.

This clonotype appeared many times. The rearrangement links TRBV12-3 or TRBV12-4 to TRBJ1-2; D might be TRBD1 (5 bases). The V gene lost 4 bases and the J gene lost 8 bases, with 14 bases spanning the gap. CDR3 size: 13 residues. The chain's CDR3 is CASSSRQTGGYTF. The CDR3 nucleotides are TGTGCCAGCAGTTCACGACAGACGGGGGGCTACACCTTC.

J is TRBJ2-5 and V is TRBV6-2 or TRBV6-3; the D gene is possibly TRBD2 (6 bases). V lost 5 bases to trimming and J lost 2 bases, with 18 bases between them. The CDR3 runs 16 residues. CDR1 MNHEY and CDR2 SVGEGT come from the germline V gene. The CDR3 DNA reads TGTGCCAGCAGTAAAAACTTCCGGGACTTGCAAGAGACCCAGTACTTC. It is translated as CASSKNFRDLQETQYF.

This clonotype has more than one count but fewer than ten. The chain has TRBV5-1 and TRBJ2-7; D not resolved. V lost 5 bases, J lost 5 bases, and 11 bases lay in between. CDR3 length equals 12 residues. From germline, CDR1 is SGHRS and CDR2 YFSETQ. The CDR3 spells CASSPDGHEQYV. CDR3 sequence (DNA): TGCGCCAGCAGTCCCGACGGCCACGAGCAGTACGTC.

The DNA for the CDR3 is TGTGCCAGCAGGAGACCGGGACTAGCGGGGGTGACCCGCTACGAGCAGTACTTC. Translating it yields CASRRPGLAGVTRYEQYF. The chain has TRBV12-3 or TRBV12-4 and TRBJ2-7, with TRBD2 matching over 14 bases. The CDR3 is 18 amino acids. Unmatched junction bases numbered 13, after V lost 6 bases and J lost 3 bases.

This clonotype was observed at least ten times. The V gene is TRBV24-1, the J gene TRBJ2-1, with D perhaps TRBD1 or TRBD2 (6 bases each). Per the germline V gene, CDR1 is KGHDR and CDR2 is SFDVKD. The V gene lost 11 bases and the J gene lost 4 bases, with 14 bases spanning the gap. This CDR3 has 13 amino acids. CDR3 DNA sequence: TGTGCCATAGGCACAGGGAGGTACAATGAGCAGTTCTTC. Translating gives CAIGTGRYNEQFF.

This clonotype was observed many times. The chain links TRBV29-1 to TRBJ2-1; 8 bases agree with TRBD2. With 4 bases clipped from V and 7 bases from J, the junction kept 6 bases outside the gene matches. The CDR3 is 13 residues long. The germline CDR1 and CDR2 sequences are SQVTM and ANQGSEA. Here the CDR3 DNA reads TGCAGCGTTGGAAGCGGGGGAGCTAATGAGCAGTTCTTC. Translation: CSVGSGGANEQFF.

This clonotype was found many times. The chain combines TRBV9 with TRBJ1-5, with 7 bases aligning to TRBD1. CDR1 is SGDLS, CDR2 YYNGEE, per germline. The CDR3 is 19 residues long. Trimming took 0 bases from V and 2 from J; bases not matched to a gene: 14. CDR3 nucleotide sequence: TGTGCCAGCAGCGTAGTCAGCAGGGGGAAATTGGGTGGCAATCAGCCCCAGCATTTT. This translates into CASSVVSRGKLGGNQPQHF.

The genes are TRBV4-2 and TRBJ2-7, with D possibly TRBD1 on 6 matching bases. V was trimmed by 3 bases and J by 2 bases, leaving 17 bases between them. Germline CDR1 LGHNA, CDR2 YNFKEQ. The CDR3 has 16 amino acids. The DNA for the CDR3 is TGTGCCAGCAGCCAGAACTCCTTGGACAGAGCCTACGAGCAGTACTTC. Translated, it gives CASSQNSLDRAYEQYF.

This clonotype showed up many times. The V gene is TRBV24-1, the J gene TRBJ2-5; 10 bases match TRBD1. V gave up 1 base and J gave up 3 bases; unmatched junction bases: 1. Per the germline V gene, CDR1 is KGHDR and CDR2 is SFDVKD. The CDR3 runs 15 residues. The CDR3 reads CATSDLGTGEETQYF. The CDR3 bases are TGTGCCACCAGTGATTTAGGGACAGGGGAAGAGACCCAGTACTTC.

The rearrangement links TRBV20-1 to TRBJ2-7; either TRBD1 or TRBD2 may fit D (5 bases each). CDR3 length: 15 amino acids. Germline V gene sequence: CDR1 DFQATT, CDR2 SNEGSKA (reference sequence). Deletions cut 1 base from V and 4 bases from J, with 17 bases between. In DNA, the CDR3 is TGCAGTGCTAGAGCCTTGAGGGGTACTCGGTACGAGCAGTACTTC. Residues: CSARALRGTRYEQYF.

This clonotype was counted a few times. The chain links TRBV6-1 to TRBJ1-6; possibly TRBD1 for D (5 bases). Germline V gene lookup returns CDR1 MNHNS and CDR2 SASEGT. The CDR3 is made up of 16 amino acids. V was pared by 5 bases and J by 6 bases, with 17 bases between. DNA for the CDR3: TGTGCCAGCAGTCTCGGCCAGGCGGGGGGTAATTCACCCCTCCACTTT. This codes for CASSLGQAGGNSPLHF.

This clonotype has just a few counts. This rearrangement joins TRBV27 to TRBJ2-7, with D perhaps given as TRBD1 or TRBD2 (5 bases each). The CDR3 has 14 residues. From germline, CDR1 is MNHEY and CDR2 SMNVEV (reference sequence). The V end was cut by 5 bases, the J end by 2 bases, with 13 bases between. The CDR3 DNA sequence: TGTGCCAGCAGTCCCATGGGACGGACCTACGAGCAGTACTTC. It encodes CASSPMGRTYEQYF.

Ten or more counts support this clonotype. J is TRBJ2-1 and V is TRBV29-1, with TRBD1 identical over 7 bases. Germline V CDR1 and CDR2: SQVTM, ANQGSEA. The V segment lost 7 bases and the J segment 5 bases; nucleotides outside the gene matches: 2. The CDR3 is 11 amino acids. As DNA, the CDR3 is TGCAGCGGACAGGGAAACAATGAGCAGTTCTTC. Its protein product is CSGQGNNEQFF.

This rearrangement joins TRBV6-2 or TRBV6-3 to TRBJ2-7; D is unclear. V was cut by 5 bases and J by 5 bases, with 16 bases left in between. The length of the CDR3 is 14 residues. Per the germline V gene, CDR1 is MNHEY and CDR2 is SVGEGT. The CDR3, as DNA: TGTGCCAGCAGTACACGGGCCGCTGAGAACGAGCAGTACGTC. This encodes CASSTRAAENEQYV.

At least ten counts were recorded for this clonotype. V usage is TRBV6-6 and J usage is TRBJ1-2; no definite D call. The CDR3 is made up of 12 amino acids. The V gene's germline CDR1 is MNHNY and CDR2 SVGAGI (reference sequence). Trimming pared 7 bases from V and 4 bases from J, leaving 10 bases between. The CDR3 DNA sequence: TGTGCCAGCAAAAACGGACCCTATGGCTACACCTTC. Translating it yields CASKNGPYGYTF.

This clonotype was found many times. The chain links TRBV12-3 or TRBV12-4 to TRBJ2-7; TRBD2 matches 14 bases. The CDR3 spans 15 residues. V shed 6 bases, J shed 3 bases, and the junction held 4 bases outside the gene matches. CDR3 nucleotide sequence: TGTGCCAGCAGCCGGACTAGCGGGGGGATCTACGAGCAGTACTTC. Its protein is CASSRTSGGIYEQYF.

The chain is built from TRBV7-2 and TRBJ1-2; D is uncertain. The CDR3 sequence is 13 residues long. CDR1 is SGHTA, CDR2 FQGNSA, per germline. V dropped 5 bases and J dropped 8 bases, with 15 bases sitting between them. The CDR3, as DNA: TGTGCCAGCAGCCGGAACGAGGCTTGGGGCTACACCTTC. It specifies CASSRNEAWGYTF.